The 21 T cell receptor beta chains below were found in one sample sequenced in a study of CD8 T cells in Susac syndrome. Roughly 0.45 to 1 ug RNA was reverse transcribed with random hexamers. TCRdb called the immunoSEQ multiplex PCR reads again in MiXCR, with one record for every CDR3 protein. This repertoire shows 210,000 or so distinct CDR3 sequences, roughly 93% found once; its top ten account for roughly 0.14%. Sequences were obtained from CD4+ T cells from PBMCs. Receptors were obtained from a human donor with Susac syndrome.

The rearrangement uses TRBV7-2 and TRBJ2-7; a possible D gene is TRBD1 (6 bases). V dropped 6 bases and J dropped 0 bases, with 15 bases sitting between them. Germline V gene data show CDR1 as SGHTA and CDR2 as FQGNSA. CDR3 size: 15 residues. The CDR3, as DNA: TGTGCCAGCAGAGGAGGACAGCTGACCTCCTACGAGCAGTACTTC. This sequence encodes CASRGGQLTSYEQYF.

The V and J genes are TRBV24-1 and TRBJ2-7; 7 bases align to TRBD2. Unmatched junction bases numbered 7, after V lost 3 bases and J lost 3 bases. Germline loops: CDR1 KGHDR, CDR2 SFDVKD. This CDR3 has 15 amino acids. The CDR3 spells CATSDPSSGDYEQYF. DNA of the CDR3: TGTGCCACCAGTGATCCGTCCAGCGGGGACTACGAGCAGTACTTC.

The V and J genes are TRBV12-3 or TRBV12-4 and TRBJ2-5; TRBD2 is a possible D gene (5 bases). The CDR3 consists of 15 residues. Trimming took off 4 bases at V and 2 bases at J, with 14 bases between the two ends. In nucleotides, the CDR3 is TGTGCCAGCAGTTACCTCCCCGGGATTCAAGAGACCCAGTACTTC. Translation: CASSYLPGIQETQYF.

The chain has TRBV20-1 and TRBJ2-3; 7 bases map to TRBD2. The germline V gene encodes CDR1 DFQATT and CDR2 SNEGSKA (reference sequence). The CDR3 runs 15 residues. The V segment lost 3 bases and the J segment 4 bases; nucleotides outside the gene matches: 10. DNA for the CDR3: TGCAGTGCTAGTTCCGCTAGCGGTGCACCAGATACGCAGTATTTT. Amino acid sequence: CSASSASGAPDTQYF.

The chain carries TRBV3-1 and TRBJ1-6; D is unresolved. The CDR3 runs 16 residues. Trimming stripped 1 base from V and 3 bases from J, with 10 bases between. The germline V gene encodes CDR1 LGHDT and CDR2 YNNKEL (reference sequence). The DNA of the CDR3 is TGTGCCAGCAGCCAAGTAAGAGGATACTATAATTCACCCCTCCACTTT. As protein: CASSQVRGYYNSPLHF.

This clonotype was counted between two and nine times. CDR3 DNA sequence: TGTGCCAGCAGTGTCCAGGGTTATGGCTACACCTTC. Translating gives CASSVQGYGYTF. This sequence joins TRBV2 and TRBJ1-2; weak D call: TRBD1 (5 bases). CDR3 length: 12 amino acids. Trimming took off 4 bases at V and 5 bases at J, with 8 bases between the two ends. The V gene's germline CDR1 is SNHLY and CDR2 FYNNEI. Full variable domain (remainder filled in from reference TRBV2 and TRBJ1-2): EPEVTQTPSHQVTQMGQEVILRCVPISNHLYFYWYRQILGQKVEFLVSFYNNEISEKSEIFDDQFSVERPDGSNFTLKIRSTKLEDSAMYFCASSVQGYGYTFGSGTRLTVV.

V gene TRBV5-4 combines with J gene TRBJ2-1, with TRBD2 identical over 8 bases. J was trimmed by 5 bases and V by 4 bases; bases with no gene match: 5. The CDR3 has 14 amino acids. Germline CDR1 and CDR2: SGHNT and YYREEE (reference sequence). The CDR3 coding sequence is TGTGCCAGCAGCATCCGGGGGGGACACAATGAGCAGTTCTTC. Translated, it gives CASSIRGGHNEQFF. The full variable domain, with the rest looked up from reference TRBV5-4 and TRBJ2-1, is ETGVTQSPTHLIKTRGQQVTLRCSSQSGHNTVSWYQQALGQGPQFIFQYYREEENGRGNFPPRFSGLQFPNYSSELNVNALELDDSALYLCASSIRGGHNEQFFGPGTRLTVL.

The chain has TRBV3-1 and TRBJ2-5; the D gene could be TRBD1 or TRBD2 (6 bases each). The CDR3 loop spans 16 amino acids. V lost 4 bases and J lost 2, with 17 bases in between. Looked up from germline, CDR1 is LGHDT and CDR2 is YNNKEL (reference sequence). CDR3: CASSRSTGGVQETQYF. The CDR3 DNA sequence: TGTGCCAGCAGCCGATCGACAGGAGGGGTACAAGAGACCCAGTACTTC.

The chain has TRBV29-1 and TRBJ1-1, with D hard to call. The CDR3 runs 11 residues. Deletions cut 5 bases from V and 4 bases from J, with 8 bases between. Germline V gene lookup returns CDR1 SQVTM and CDR2 ANQGSEA. CDR3 nucleotides: TGCAGCGTTCGAACGGGCACTGAAGCTTTCTTT. Protein: CSVRTGTEAFF.

This sequence joins TRBV29-1 and TRBJ1-4; a weak D match, TRBD1 (5 bases). The CDR3 has 16 amino acids. Trimming left V 0 bases short and J 10 bases short, with 21 bases between. Germline CDR1 and CDR2: SQVTM and ANQGSEA. The CDR3 nucleotides are TGCAGCGTTGAAGATCTCGCAGGGCAGAAGTCGGGAAAACTGTTTTTT. Translated, it gives CSVEDLAGQKSGKLFF.

The chain links TRBV5-1 to TRBJ1-6, with TRBD1 identical over 9 bases. Germline V lookup: CDR1 SGHRS, CDR2 YFSETQ. V lost 6 bases, J lost 9 bases, and 7 bases stayed unmatched. The CDR3 has 14 residues. Here the CDR3 DNA reads TGCGCCAGCAAGAGGGACAGGGACCTTTCACCCCTCCACTTT. As protein: CASKRDRDLSPLHF.

The chain joins TRBV5-1 to TRBJ1-3; the D gene is possibly TRBD1 (6 bases). CDR3 length: 17 amino acids. V lost 4 bases and J lost 2, with 19 bases in between. Germline-derived CDR1 and CDR2 are SGHRS and YFSETQ. The CDR3 DNA sequence: TGCGCCAGCAGCGCCCACAGGGTTGGTCTACCTGGAAACACCATATATTTT. The encoded protein is CASSAHRVGLPGNTIYF.

The chain joins TRBV30 to TRBJ1-1; 9 bases map to TRBD1. The CDR3 spans 14 residues. Germline trimming cut 0 bases from V and 7 bases from J; bases unmatched to any gene: 6. CDR1 and CDR2 (germline): GTSNPN, SVGIG (reference sequence). The CDR3 loop reads CAWSVNRGQGEAFF. The CDR3 region has the DNA TGTGCCTGGAGTGTAAACAGGGGGCAGGGTGAAGCTTTCTTT.

The chain links TRBV7-2 to TRBJ2-7; D is undetermined. The CDR3 extends over 12 amino acids. Between the trimmed V and J ends, which lost 4 bases and 5 bases, there was a span of 9 bases. Germline loops: CDR1 SGHTA, CDR2 FQGNSA. CDR3 nucleotides: TGTGCCAGCAGCTCCCCTTCTCACGAGCAGTACTTC. Translating it yields CASSSPSHEQYF. Full variable domain (rest looked up from reference TRBV7-2 and TRBJ2-7): GAGVSQSPSNKVTEKGKDVELRCDPISGHTALYWYRQSLGQGLEFLIYFQGNSAPDKSGLPSDRFSAERTGGSVSTLTIQRTQQEDSAVYLCASSSPSHEQYFGPGTRLTVT.

Here the CDR3 reads CSVVSSVSGAIYNEQFF. DNA for the CDR3: TGCAGCGTTGTATCCTCGGTTAGCGGCGCAATTTACAATGAGCAGTTCTTC. The V call is TRBV29-1, the J call TRBJ2-1; D perhaps matches TRBD2 (6 bases). Trimming cost V 4 bases and J 4 bases, with 23 bases left between them. Germline assignment: CDR1 SQVTM and CDR2 ANQGSEA. The CDR3 loop spans 17 amino acids.

The chain employs TRBV28 and TRBJ2-7; D gene uncertain. The V and J ends lost 5 bases and 8 bases respectively, with 13 bases between them. Looked up from germline, CDR1 is MDHEN and CDR2 is SYDVKM. This CDR3 has 12 amino acids. CDR3 amino acids: CASSRPGLKQYF. CDR3 DNA: TGTGCCAGCAGTAGACCCGGGCTAAAGCAGTACTTC.

CDR3 nucleotides: TGTGCCAGCAGCTTGTGGCTCCAAGAGACCCAGTACTTC. Its protein product is CASSLWLQETQYF. The genes are TRBV5-5 and TRBJ2-5, with D uncertain. V lost 1 base, J lost 1 base, and 5 bases lay in between. The CDR3 has 13 amino acids. Germline values: CDR1 SGHKS, CDR2 YYEKEE (reference sequence).

This chain links TRBV5-1 with TRBJ2-2, with TRBD1 matching over 10 bases. Germline V gene sequence: CDR1 SGHRS, CDR2 YFSETQ. The CDR3 extends over 14 amino acids. V dropped 10 bases and J dropped 1; count of bases not matched to a gene: 4. CDR3 sequence: CAVGQGVNTGELFF. In nucleotides, the CDR3 is TGCGCCGTAGGACAGGGGGTGAACACCGGGGAGCTGTTTTTT.

The rearrangement joins TRBV9 to TRBJ1-3, with D unresolved. The CDR3 has 15 amino acids. Trimming pared 0 bases from V and 0 bases from J, leaving 7 bases between. Germline assignment: CDR1 SGDLS and CDR2 YYNGEE. CDR3 region: CASSVDLRSGNTIYF. The CDR3 region has the DNA TGTGCCAGCAGCGTAGACCTACGCTCTGGAAACACCATATATTTT.

The chain carries TRBV7-9 and TRBJ1-3, with D possibly matching TRBD1 (6 bases). CDR1 is SEHNR and CDR2 is FQNEAQ in the germline V gene (reference sequence). V lost 5 bases to trimming and J lost 0 bases, with 11 bases between them. The CDR3 totals 15 residues. This CDR3 is CASSPGQTSGNTIYF. CDR3 coding DNA: TGTGCCAGCAGCCCCGGACAGACCTCTGGAAACACCATATATTTT.

The gene calls are TRBV11-2 and TRBJ1-4, with D unresolved. This CDR3 spans 14 amino acids. Between the trimmed V and J ends, which lost 1 base and 4 bases, there was a span of 7 bases. Germline values: CDR1 SGHAT, CDR2 FQNNGV. The CDR3 DNA reads TGTGCCAGCAGCTTAGGACCCCTTAATGAAAAACTGTTTTTT. Translation gives CASSLGPLNEKLFF.